This TCR beta chain derives from a study of blood T cell repertoires in COVID-19. Sequencing used immunoSEQ multiplex PCR; TCRdb keeps in-frame clones, though not all of them. The sample carries some 120,000 clones, approximately 90% recorded once. CDR1 and CDR2 from the germline V gene are SQVTM and ANQGSEA. The V end was cut by 6 bases, the J end by 2 bases, with 16 bases between. The CDR3 totals 14 residues. The chain joins TRBV29-1 to TRBJ2-5; no firm D call. Sequenced sample: peripheral blood. The sequence was collected from a man in his forties or fifties with acute or convalescent COVID-19. For the CDR3, the DNA is TGCAGCGTCTGGTCTGGGCACCTACAAGAGACCCAGTACTTC. It translates to CSVWSGHLQETQYF.